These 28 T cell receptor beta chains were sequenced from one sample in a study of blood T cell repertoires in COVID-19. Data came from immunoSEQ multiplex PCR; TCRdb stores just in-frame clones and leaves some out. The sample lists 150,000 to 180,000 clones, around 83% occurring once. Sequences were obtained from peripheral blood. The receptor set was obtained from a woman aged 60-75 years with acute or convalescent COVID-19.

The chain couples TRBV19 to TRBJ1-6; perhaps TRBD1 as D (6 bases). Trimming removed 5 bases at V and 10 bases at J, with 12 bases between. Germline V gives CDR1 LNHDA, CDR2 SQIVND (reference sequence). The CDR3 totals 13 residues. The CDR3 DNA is TGTGCCAGTAGTTTCCTGGACAGATCACCCCTCCACTTT. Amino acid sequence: CASSFLDRSPLHF.

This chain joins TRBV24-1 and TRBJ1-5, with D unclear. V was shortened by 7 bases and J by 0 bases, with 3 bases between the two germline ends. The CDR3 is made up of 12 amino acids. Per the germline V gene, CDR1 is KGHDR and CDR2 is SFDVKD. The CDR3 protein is CATSSSNQPQHF. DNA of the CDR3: TGTGCCACCAGCAGTAGCAATCAGCCCCAGCATTTT.

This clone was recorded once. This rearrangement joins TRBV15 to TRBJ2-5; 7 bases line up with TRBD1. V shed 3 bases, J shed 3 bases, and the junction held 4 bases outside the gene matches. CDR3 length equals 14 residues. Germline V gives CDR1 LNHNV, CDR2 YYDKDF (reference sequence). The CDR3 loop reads CATSRGQGEETQYF. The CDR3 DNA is TGTGCCACCAGCAGGGGTCAGGGGGAAGAGACCCAGTACTTC.

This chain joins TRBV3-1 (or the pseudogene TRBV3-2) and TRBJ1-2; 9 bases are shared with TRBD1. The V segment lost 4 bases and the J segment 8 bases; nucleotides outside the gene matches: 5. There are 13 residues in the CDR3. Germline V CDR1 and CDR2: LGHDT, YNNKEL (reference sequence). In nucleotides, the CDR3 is TGTGCCAGCAGCCGGACAGGGGTTCGGGGCTACACCTTC. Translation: CASSRTGVRGYTF.

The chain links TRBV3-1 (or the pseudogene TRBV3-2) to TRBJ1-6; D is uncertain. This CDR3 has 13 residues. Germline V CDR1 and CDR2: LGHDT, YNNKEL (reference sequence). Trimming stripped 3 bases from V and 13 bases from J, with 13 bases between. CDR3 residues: CASSHPYGVPLHF. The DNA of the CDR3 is TGTGCCAGCAGCCACCCCTACGGGGTTCCCCTCCACTTT.

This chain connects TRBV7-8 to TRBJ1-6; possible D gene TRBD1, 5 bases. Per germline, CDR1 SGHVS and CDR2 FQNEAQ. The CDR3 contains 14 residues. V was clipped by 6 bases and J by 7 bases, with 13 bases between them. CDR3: CASRFDSRNSPLHF. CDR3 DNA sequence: TGTGCCAGCAGGTTCGACAGCCGCAATTCACCCCTCCACTTT. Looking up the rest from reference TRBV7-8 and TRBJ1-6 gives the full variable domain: GAGVSQSPRYKVAKRGQDVALRCDPISGHVSLFWYQQALGQGPEFLTYFQNEAQLDKSGLPSDRFFAERPEGSVSTLKIQRTQQEDSAVYLCASRFDSRNSPLHFGNGTRLTVT.

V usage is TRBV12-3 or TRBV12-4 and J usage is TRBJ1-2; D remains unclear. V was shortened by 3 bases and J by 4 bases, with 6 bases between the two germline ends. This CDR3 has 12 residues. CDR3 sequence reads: CASSFGRYGYTF. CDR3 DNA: TGTGCCAGCAGTTTCGGTCGCTATGGCTACACCTTC.

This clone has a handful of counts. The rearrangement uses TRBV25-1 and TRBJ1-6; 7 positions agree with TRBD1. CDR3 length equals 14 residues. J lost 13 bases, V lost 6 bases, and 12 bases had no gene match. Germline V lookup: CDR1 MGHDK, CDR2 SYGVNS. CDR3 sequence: CASSTTGTLGPLHF. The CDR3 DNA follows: TGTGCCAGCAGCACGACAGGGACCCTTGGCCCCCTCCACTTT.

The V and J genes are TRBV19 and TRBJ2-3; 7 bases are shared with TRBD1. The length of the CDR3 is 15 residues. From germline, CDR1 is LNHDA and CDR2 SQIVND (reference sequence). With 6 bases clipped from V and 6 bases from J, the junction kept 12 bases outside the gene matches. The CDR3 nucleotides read TGTGCCAGTAGGGACTCCGGGACAGCGGTGGATACGCAGTATTTT. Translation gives CASRDSGTAVDTQYF.

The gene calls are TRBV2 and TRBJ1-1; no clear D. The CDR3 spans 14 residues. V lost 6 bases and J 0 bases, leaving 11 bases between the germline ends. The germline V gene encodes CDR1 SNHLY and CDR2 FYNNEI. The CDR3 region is CASRMVGLNTEAFF. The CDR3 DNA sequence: TGTGCCAGCAGGATGGTCGGGTTGAACACTGAAGCTTTCTTT.

The CDR3 here is CAYTPGTGNWEAFF. The CDR3 nucleotides read TGTGCCTATACCCCCGGGACAGGGAATTGGGAAGCTTTCTTT. This chain joins TRBV30 and TRBJ1-1, with 9 bases identical to TRBD1. Germline V gene sequence: CDR1 GTSNPN, CDR2 SVGIG (reference sequence). Losses at the gene ends were 7 bases for V and 8 bases for J; bases not matched to a gene: 14. The CDR3 has 14 residues.

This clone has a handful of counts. CDR3 sequence reads: CASSFQRTGEYYSPLHF. The CDR3 nucleotides are TGTGCCAGCAGTTTTCAAAGGACAGGGGAATATTATTCACCCCTCCACTTT. The gene calls are TRBV6-2 or TRBV6-3 and TRBJ1-6; TRBD1 agrees at 9 bases. The length of the CDR3 is 17 residues. CDR1 and CDR2 from the germline V gene are MNHEY and SVGEGT. The trim removed 4 bases at V and 8 bases at J, leaving 12 bases unmatched.

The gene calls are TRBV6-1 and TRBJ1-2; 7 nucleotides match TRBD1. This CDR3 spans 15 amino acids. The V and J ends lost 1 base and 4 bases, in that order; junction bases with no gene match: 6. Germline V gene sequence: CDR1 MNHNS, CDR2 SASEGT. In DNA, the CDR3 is TGTGCCAGCAGTGAAGTAGGACAGGCGATCTATGGCTACACCTTC. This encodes CASSEVGQAIYGYTF.

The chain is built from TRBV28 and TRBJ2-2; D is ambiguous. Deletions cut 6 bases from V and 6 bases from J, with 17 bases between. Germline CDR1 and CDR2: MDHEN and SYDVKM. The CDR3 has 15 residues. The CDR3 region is CASSTPPRSPGELFF. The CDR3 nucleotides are TGTGCCAGCAGCACCCCCCCTAGGTCTCCCGGGGAGCTGTTTTTT. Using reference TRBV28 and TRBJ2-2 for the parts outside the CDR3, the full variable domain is DVKVTQSSRYLVKRTGEKVFLECVQDMDHENMFWYRQDPGLGLRLIYFSYDVKMKEKGDIPEGYSVSREKKERFSLILESASTNQTSMYLCASSTPPRSPGELFFGEGSRLTVL.

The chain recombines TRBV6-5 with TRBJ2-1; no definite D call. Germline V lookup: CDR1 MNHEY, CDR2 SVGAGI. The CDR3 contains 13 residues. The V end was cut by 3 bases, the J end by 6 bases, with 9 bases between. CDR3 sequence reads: CASSYSGVNEQFF. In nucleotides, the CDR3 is TGTGCCAGCAGTTATTCTGGAGTCAATGAGCAGTTCTTC.

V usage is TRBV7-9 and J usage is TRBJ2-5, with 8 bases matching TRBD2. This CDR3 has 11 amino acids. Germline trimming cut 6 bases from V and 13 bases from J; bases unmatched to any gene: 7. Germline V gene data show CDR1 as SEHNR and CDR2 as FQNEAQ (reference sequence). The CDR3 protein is CASSSTSGMYF. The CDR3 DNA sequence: TGTGCCAGCAGTTCTACTAGCGGAATGTACTTC.

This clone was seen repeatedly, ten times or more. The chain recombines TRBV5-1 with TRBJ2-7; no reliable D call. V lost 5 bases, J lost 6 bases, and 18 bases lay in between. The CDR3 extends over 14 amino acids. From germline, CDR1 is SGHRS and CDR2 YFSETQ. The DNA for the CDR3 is TGCGCCAGCAGTCCCCAGACTTCTTCTCTCGAGCAGTACTTC. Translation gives CASSPQTSSLEQYF. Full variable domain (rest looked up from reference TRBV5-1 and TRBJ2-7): KAGVTQTPRYLIKTRGQQVTLSCSPISGHRSVSWYQQTPGQGLQFLFEYFSETQRNKGNFPGRFSGRQFSNSRSEMNVSTLELGDSALYLCASSPQTSSLEQYFGPGTRLTVT.

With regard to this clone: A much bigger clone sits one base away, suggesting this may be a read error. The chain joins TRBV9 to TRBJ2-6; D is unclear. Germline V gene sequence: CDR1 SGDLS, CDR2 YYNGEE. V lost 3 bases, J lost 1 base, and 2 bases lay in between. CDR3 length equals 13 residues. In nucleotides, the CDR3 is TGTGCCAGCAGCGCTTCTGGGGCCAACGTCCTGACTTTC. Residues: CASSASGANVLTF.

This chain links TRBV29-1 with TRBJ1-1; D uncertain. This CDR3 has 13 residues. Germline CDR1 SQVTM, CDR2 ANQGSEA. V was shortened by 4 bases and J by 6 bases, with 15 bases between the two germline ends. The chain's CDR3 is CSVVETGRPEAFF. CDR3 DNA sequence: TGCAGCGTTGTTGAGACCGGCAGGCCTGAAGCTTTCTTT.

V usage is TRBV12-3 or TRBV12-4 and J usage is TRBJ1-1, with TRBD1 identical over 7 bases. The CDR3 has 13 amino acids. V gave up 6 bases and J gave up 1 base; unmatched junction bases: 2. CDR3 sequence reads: CASRGGRNTEAFF. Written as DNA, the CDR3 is TGTGCCAGCAGAGGGGGCCGGAACACTGAAGCTTTCTTT.

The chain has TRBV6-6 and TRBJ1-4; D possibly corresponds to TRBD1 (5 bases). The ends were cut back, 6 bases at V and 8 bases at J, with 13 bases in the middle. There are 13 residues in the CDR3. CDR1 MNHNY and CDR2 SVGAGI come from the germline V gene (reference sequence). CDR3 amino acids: CASRVAGREKLFF. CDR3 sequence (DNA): TGTGCCAGCAGGGTCGCAGGGCGCGAAAAACTGTTTTTT.

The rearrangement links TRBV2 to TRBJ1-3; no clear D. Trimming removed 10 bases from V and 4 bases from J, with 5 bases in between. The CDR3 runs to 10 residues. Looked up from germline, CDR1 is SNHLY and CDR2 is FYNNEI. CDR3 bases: TGTGCCACGGAGGGAAACACCATATATTTT. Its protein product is CATEGNTIYF.

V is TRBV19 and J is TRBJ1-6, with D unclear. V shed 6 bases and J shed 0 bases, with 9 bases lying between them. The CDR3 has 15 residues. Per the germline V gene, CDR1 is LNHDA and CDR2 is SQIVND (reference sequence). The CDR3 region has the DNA TGTGCCAGTAGGCGGAGAGGCTCCTATAATTCACCCCTCCACTTT. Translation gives CASRRRGSYNSPLHF. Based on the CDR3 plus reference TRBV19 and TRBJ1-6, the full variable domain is DGGITQSPKYLFRKEGQNVTLSCEQNLNHDAMYWYRQDPGQGLRLIYYSQIVNDFQKGDIAEGYSVSREKKESFPLTVTSAQKNPTAFYLCASRRRGSYNSPLHFGNGTRLTVT.

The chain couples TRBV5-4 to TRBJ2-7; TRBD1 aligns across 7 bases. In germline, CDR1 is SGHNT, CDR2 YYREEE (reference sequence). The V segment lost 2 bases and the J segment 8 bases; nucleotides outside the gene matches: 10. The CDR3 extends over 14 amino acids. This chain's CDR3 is CASSFAGTAFKQYF. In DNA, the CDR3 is TGTGCCAGCAGCTTTGCCGGGACAGCCTTCAAGCAGTACTTC.

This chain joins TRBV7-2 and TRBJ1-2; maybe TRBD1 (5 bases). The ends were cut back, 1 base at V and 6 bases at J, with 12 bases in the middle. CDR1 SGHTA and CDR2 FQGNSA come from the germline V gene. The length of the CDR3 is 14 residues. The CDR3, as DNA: TGTGCCAGCAGCTTAGGGAGGGAGGGGAATGGCTACACCTTC. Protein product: CASSLGREGNGYTF.

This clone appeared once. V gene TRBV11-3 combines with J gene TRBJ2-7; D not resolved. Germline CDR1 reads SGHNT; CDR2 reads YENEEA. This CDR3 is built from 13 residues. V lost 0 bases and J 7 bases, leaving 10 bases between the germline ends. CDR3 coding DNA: TGTGCCAGCAGCTTAGATACAGCCAGGGAGCAGTACTTC. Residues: CASSLDTAREQYF.

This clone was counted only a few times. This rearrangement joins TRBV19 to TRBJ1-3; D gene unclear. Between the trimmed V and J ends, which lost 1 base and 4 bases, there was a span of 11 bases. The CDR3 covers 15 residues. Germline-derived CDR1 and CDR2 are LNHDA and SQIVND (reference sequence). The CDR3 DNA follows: TGTGCCAGTAGTATAGGCGGGATAGCCGGAAACACCATATATTTT. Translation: CASSIGGIAGNTIYF.

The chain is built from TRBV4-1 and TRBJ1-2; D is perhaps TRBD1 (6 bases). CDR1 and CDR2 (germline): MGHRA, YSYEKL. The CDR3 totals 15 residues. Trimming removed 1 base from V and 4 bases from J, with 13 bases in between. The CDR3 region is CASSQAYGQSYGYTF. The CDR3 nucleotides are TGCGCCAGCAGCCAAGCCTACGGACAGTCCTATGGCTACACCTTC.